A selection of T cell receptor beta chains follows, all from one sample in a study of T cells in narcolepsy. Measured with immunoSEQ multiplex PCR; TCRdb has only the in-frame clones, and not every one. Altogether 26,000 or so clones are present, about 89% being singletons, with the ten largest covering around 1.1%. Sequenced: CD45RA- memory CD4+ T cells from PBMCs. The receptor source for this set is a human donor with narcolepsy. The CDR3 runs from the conserved cysteine through the conserved F or W. A D gene is named only where the DNA matches it firmly. The listing skips clone size in some rows; elsewhere it reads once, few, many or a size class.

CDR3aa	CDR3nt	d_gene	j_gene	abundance	v_gene
CASRRTKSYEQYF	TGTGCCAGCAGGCGAACCAAATCCTACGAGCAGTACTTC	NA	TRBJ2-7	NA	TRBV6-1
CAISPGLAGGTDTQYF	TGTGCCATCAGCCCGGGACTAGCGGGGGGCACAGATACGCAGTATTTT	TRBD2	TRBJ2-3	NA	TRBV10-3
CSPRSGPAAFF	TGCAGTCCAAGGAGCGGACCCGCCGCTTTCTTT	NA	TRBJ1-1	NA	TRBV20-1
CASSLVGGFSTDTQYF	TGTGCCAGCAGCTTAGTTGGCGGTTTTAGCACAGATACGCAGTATTTT	NA	TRBJ2-3	NA	TRBV11-2
CASSLASLPGYGYTF	TGTGCCAGCAGCTTAGCGTCGTTGCCAGGTTATGGCTACACCTTC	NA	TRBJ1-2	NA	TRBV7-9
CASSEDGRTYGYTF	TGTGCCAGCAGTGAAGACGGCAGGACTTATGGCTACACCTTC	NA	TRBJ1-2	NA	TRBV6-1
CASSLETNYGYTF	TGCGCCAGCAGCTTGGAGACAAACTATGGCTACACCTTC	NA	TRBJ1-2	NA	TRBV5-1
CASSLQGDGNEKLFF	TGCGCCAGCAGCCTACAGGGCGATGGTAATGAAAAACTGTTTTTT	NA	TRBJ1-4	few	TRBV5-1
CASSFNRDEETQYF	TGTGCCAGCAGCTTCAACCGGGACGAAGAGACCCAGTACTTC	NA	TRBJ2-5	few	TRBV7-9
CSAREGGPTDTQYF	TGCAGCGCGAGGGAGGGGGGGCCAACAGATACGCAGTATTTT	NA	TRBJ2-3	NA	TRBV29-1
CASSVGGLPYGYTF	TGTGCCAGCAGTGTAGGGGGCTTACCCTATGGCTACACCTTC	TRBD1	TRBJ1-2	NA	TRBV6-5
CASSASWVRSYNSPLHF	TGTGCCAGCAGCGCCAGCTGGGTTAGGTCCTATAATTCACCCCTCCACTTT	NA	TRBJ1-6	once	TRBV5-4
CASSSVPGTYQAFF	TGCGCCAGCAGCTCCGTTCCTGGCACCTACCAAGCTTTCTTT	NA	TRBJ1-1	NA	TRBV5-1
CASRLQGRNTEAFF	TGTGCCAGCCGGTTGCAGGGGCGGAACACTGAAGCTTTCTTT	NA	TRBJ1-1	few	TRBV2
CASSLRDRVNEKLFF	TGTGCCAGTAGTCTCCGGGACAGGGTTAATGAAAAACTGTTTTTT	TRBD1	TRBJ1-4	NA	TRBV19
CASSQVAGDTYF	TGTGCCAGCAGCCAAGTGGCAGGGGATACGTACTTC	NA	TRBJ2-7	NA	TRBV4-2
CASSHQGFNTGELFF	TGTGCCAGCAGTCATCAGGGTTTTAACACCGGGGAGCTGTTTTTT	NA	TRBJ2-2	NA	TRBV11-2
CASSPPGGAGELFF	TGTGCCAGCTCACCACCTGGTGGCGCCGGGGAGCTGTTTTTT	NA	TRBJ2-2	NA	TRBV18
CASSLDPGTDTQYF	TGTGCCAGCAGCTTGGATCCGGGCACAGATACGCAGTATTTT	NA	TRBJ2-3	NA	TRBV5-8
CASSQDDRVGNTIYF	TGTGCCAGCAGCCAAGATGACAGGGTAGGAAACACCATATATTTT	TRBD1	TRBJ1-3	NA	TRBV4-2